Presented here are 6 T cell receptor beta chains from one specimen sequenced in a study of blood T cell repertoires in COVID-19. TCRdb's copy holds only in-frame clones and misses some; the assay was immunoSEQ multiplex PCR. This sample has about 480,000 clones, with 85% to 90% found just once. Sequencing was done on a sample of PBMCs or T cells enriched from blood (not recorded which). These receptors all come from a woman in her thirties or forties who had recovered from COVID-19.

This chain uses TRBV29-1 with TRBJ2-5; unclear D gene. With 5 bases removed from V and 2 bases from J, the gap between germline ends came to 9 bases. The CDR3 is made up of 12 amino acids. From germline, CDR1 is SQVTM and CDR2 ANQGSEA. CDR3 protein: CSVQVGQETQYF. The CDR3 bases are TGCAGCGTTCAGGTGGGTCAAGAGACCCAGTACTTC.

The chain couples TRBV9 to TRBJ2-5, with 11 bases aligning to TRBD2. The germline V gene encodes CDR1 SGDLS and CDR2 YYNGEE. The CDR3 sequence is 16 residues long. V lost 0 bases, J lost 5 bases, and 6 bases stayed unmatched. CDR3 residues: CASSVDPSGRSETQYF. In DNA, the CDR3 is TGTGCCAGCAGCGTAGATCCTAGCGGGAGGAGTGAGACCCAGTACTTC.

The sample holds a few counts of this clone. This rearrangement joins TRBV7-2 to TRBJ1-6, with TRBD1 matching over 9 bases. The germline V gene has CDR1 SGHTA and CDR2 FQGNSA. This CDR3 is built from 16 residues. The V and J ends lost 3 bases and 2 bases, in that order; junction bases with no gene match: 2. CDR3 in DNA: TGTGCCAGCAGCTTGGGACAGGGCCCCTATAATTCACCCCTCCACTTT. Its protein product is CASSLGQGPYNSPLHF.

The gene calls are TRBV5-5 and TRBJ1-1; D gene ambiguous. From germline, CDR1 is SGHKS and CDR2 YYEKEE (reference sequence). Trimming shortened V by 4 bases and J by 0 bases, and 7 bases separated the two germline ends. This CDR3 is built from 13 residues. The DNA of the CDR3 is TGTGCCAGCAGCCTCGGTATGAACACTGAAGCTTTCTTT. Amino acid sequence: CASSLGMNTEAFF.

This rearrangement joins TRBV6-6 to TRBJ1-5; 9 nucleotides align to TRBD1. The germline V gene encodes CDR1 MNHNY and CDR2 SVGAGI (reference sequence). V gave up 5 bases and J gave up 3 bases; unmatched junction bases: 5. The length of the CDR3 is 15 residues. The CDR3 sequence is CASSIRQGDNQPQHF. Here the CDR3 DNA reads TGTGCCAGCAGTATCCGACAGGGGGACAATCAGCCCCAGCATTTT.

The chain employs TRBV7-8 and TRBJ2-4; D is perhaps TRBD1 (5 bases). V gave up 4 bases and J gave up 6 bases, with 13 bases separating them. The germline gives CDR1 SGHVS, CDR2 FQNEAQ. The CDR3 is 14 amino acids. The CDR3 protein is CASSYGQGSNIQYF. The CDR3 coding sequence is TGTGCCAGCAGCTATGGACAAGGATCAAACATTCAGTACTTC.